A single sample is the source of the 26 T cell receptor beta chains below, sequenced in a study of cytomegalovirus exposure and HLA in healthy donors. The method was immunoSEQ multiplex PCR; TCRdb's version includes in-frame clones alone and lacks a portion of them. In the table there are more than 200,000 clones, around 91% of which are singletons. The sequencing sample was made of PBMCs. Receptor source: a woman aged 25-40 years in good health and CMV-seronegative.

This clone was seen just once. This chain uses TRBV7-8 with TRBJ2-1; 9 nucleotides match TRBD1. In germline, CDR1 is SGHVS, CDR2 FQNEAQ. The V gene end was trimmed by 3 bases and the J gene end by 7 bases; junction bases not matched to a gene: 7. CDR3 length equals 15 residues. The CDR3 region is CASSLGGQGGNEQFF. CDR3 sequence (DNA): TGTGCCAGCAGCTTGGGGGGACAGGGAGGGAATGAGCAGTTCTTC.

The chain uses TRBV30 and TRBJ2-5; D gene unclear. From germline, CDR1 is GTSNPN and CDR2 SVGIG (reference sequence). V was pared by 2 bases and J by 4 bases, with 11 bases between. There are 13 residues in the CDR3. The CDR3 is CAWSRSFGETQYF. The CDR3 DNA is TGTGCCTGGAGTAGAAGCTTCGGAGAGACCCAGTACTTC.

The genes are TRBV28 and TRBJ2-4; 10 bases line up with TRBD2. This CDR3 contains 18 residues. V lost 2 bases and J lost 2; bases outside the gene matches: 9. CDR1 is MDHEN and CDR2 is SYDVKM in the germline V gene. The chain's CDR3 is CASSLSFLAGVSKNIQYF. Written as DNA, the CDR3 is TGTGCCAGCAGTTTAAGTTTCCTAGCGGGAGTGTCCAAAAACATTCAGTACTTC.

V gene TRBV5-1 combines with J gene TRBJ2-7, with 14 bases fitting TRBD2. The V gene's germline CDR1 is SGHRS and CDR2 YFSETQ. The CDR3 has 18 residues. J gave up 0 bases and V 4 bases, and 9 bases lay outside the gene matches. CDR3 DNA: TGCGCCAGCAGCCATGGACTAGCGGGAGGCTTTCCCTCCTACGAGCAGTACTTC. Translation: CASSHGLAGGFPSYEQYF.

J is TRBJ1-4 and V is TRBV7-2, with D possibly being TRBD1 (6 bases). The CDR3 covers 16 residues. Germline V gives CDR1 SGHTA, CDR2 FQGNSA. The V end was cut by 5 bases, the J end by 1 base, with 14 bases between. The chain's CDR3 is CASSPLSGVTNEKLFF. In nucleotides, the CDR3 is TGTGCCAGCAGCCCATTATCAGGGGTAACTAATGAAAAACTGTTTTTT.

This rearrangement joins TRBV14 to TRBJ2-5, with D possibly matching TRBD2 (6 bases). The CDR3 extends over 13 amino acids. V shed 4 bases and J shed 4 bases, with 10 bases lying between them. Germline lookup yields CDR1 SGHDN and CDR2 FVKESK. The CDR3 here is CASSLQAGETQYF. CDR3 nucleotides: TGTGCCAGCAGCCTCCAAGCGGGAGAGACCCAGTACTTC.

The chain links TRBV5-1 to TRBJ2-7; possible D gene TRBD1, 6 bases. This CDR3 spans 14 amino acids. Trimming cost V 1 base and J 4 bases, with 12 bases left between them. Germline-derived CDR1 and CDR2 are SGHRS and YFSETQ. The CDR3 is CASSLSQGFYEQYF. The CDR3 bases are TGCGCCAGCAGCTTGAGTCAGGGGTTTTACGAGCAGTACTTC.

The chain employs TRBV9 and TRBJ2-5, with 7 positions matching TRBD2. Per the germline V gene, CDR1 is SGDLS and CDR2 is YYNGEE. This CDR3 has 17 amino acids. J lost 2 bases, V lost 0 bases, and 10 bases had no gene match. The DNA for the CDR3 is TGTGCCAGCAGCGTAGGAAGCGGGATTGCCCTTCAAGAGACCCAGTACTTC. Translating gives CASSVGSGIALQETQYF. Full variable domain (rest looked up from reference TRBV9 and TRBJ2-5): DSGVTQTPKHLITATGQRVTLRCSPRSGDLSVYWYQQSLDQGLQFLIQYYNGEERAKGNILERFSAQQFPDLHSELNLSSLELGDSALYFCASSVGSGIALQETQYFGPGTRLLVL.

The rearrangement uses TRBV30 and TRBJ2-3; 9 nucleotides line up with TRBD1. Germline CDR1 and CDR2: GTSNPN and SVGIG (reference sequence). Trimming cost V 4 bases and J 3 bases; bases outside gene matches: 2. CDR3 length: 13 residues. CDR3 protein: CAWTGQGTDTQYF. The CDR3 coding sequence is TGTGCCTGGACGGGACAGGGAACAGATACGCAGTATTTT. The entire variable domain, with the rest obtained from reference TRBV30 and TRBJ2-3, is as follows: SQTIHQWPATLVQPVGSPLSLECTVEGTSNPNLYWYRQAAGRGLQLLFYSVGIGQISSEVPQNLSASRPQDRQFILSSKKLLLSDSGFYLCAWTGQGTDTQYFGPGTRLTVL.

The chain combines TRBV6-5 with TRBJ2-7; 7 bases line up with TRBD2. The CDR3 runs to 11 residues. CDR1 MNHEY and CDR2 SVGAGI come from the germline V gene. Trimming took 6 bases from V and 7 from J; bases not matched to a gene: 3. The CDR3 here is CASSLGGEQYF. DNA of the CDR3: TGTGCCAGCAGCCTCGGGGGGGAGCAGTACTTC.

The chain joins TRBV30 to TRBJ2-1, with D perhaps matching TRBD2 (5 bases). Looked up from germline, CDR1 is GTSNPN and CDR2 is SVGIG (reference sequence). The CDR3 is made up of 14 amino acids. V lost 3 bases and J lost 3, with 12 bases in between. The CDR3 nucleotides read TGTGCCTGGAGGGAGAAGCGGAACTACAATGAGCAGTTCTTC. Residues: CAWREKRNYNEQFF.

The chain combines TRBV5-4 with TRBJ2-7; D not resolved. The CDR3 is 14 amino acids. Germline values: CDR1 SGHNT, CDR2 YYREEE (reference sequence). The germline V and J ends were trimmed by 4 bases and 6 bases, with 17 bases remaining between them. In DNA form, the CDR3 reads TGTGCCAGCAGCCCGCGAGTATCCCTAGTCGAGCAGTACTTC. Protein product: CASSPRVSLVEQYF.

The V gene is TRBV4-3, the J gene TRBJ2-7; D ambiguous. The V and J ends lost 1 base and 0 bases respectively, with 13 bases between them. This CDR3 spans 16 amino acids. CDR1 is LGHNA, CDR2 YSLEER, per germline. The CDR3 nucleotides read TGCGCCAGCAGCCAAGCCAGTGGACGGCTCTCCTACGAGCAGTACTTC. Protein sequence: CASSQASGRLSYEQYF.

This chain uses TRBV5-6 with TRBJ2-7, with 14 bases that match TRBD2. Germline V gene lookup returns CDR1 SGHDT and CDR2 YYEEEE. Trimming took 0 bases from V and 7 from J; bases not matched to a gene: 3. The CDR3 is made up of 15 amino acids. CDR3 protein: CASSLGTSGRQEQYF. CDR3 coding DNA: TGTGCCAGCAGCTTGGGGACTAGCGGGAGGCAAGAGCAGTACTTC.

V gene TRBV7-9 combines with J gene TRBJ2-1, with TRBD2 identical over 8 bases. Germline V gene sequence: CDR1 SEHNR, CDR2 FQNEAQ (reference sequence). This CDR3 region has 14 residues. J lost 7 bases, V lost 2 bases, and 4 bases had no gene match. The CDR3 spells CASSLSGTRNEQFF. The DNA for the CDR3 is TGTGCCAGCAGCTTATCCGGGACTAGGAATGAGCAGTTCTTC. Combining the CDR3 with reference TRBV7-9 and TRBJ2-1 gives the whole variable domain DTGVSQNPRHKITKRGQNVTFRCDPISEHNRLYWYRQTLGQGPEFLTYFQNEAQLEKSRLLSDRFSAERPKGSFSTLEIQRTEQGDSAMYLCASSLSGTRNEQFFGPGTRLTVL.

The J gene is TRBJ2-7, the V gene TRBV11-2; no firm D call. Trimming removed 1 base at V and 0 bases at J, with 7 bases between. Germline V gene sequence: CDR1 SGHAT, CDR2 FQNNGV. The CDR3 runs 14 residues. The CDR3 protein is CASSLGQVSYEQYF. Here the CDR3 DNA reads TGTGCCAGCAGCTTAGGCCAGGTCTCCTACGAGCAGTACTTC.

CDR3 region: CASSLGTSGSSYTGELFF. CDR3 DNA: TGTGCCAGCAGCCTAGGGACTAGCGGGAGCTCGTACACCGGGGAGCTGTTTTTT. The gene calls are TRBV5-6 and TRBJ2-2, with TRBD2 matching 14 bases. Per the germline V gene, CDR1 is SGHDT and CDR2 is YYEEEE. CDR3 length equals 18 residues. The junction had 8 bases not matched to a gene; V was cut back by 4 bases and J by 3 bases.

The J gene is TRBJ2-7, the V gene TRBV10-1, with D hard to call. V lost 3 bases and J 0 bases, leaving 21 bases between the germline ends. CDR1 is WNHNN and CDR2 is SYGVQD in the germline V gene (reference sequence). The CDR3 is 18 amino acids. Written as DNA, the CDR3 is TGCGCCAGCAGTGACTCTACCCCCGGCACCTTTCCCTCCTACGAGCAGTACTTC. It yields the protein CASSDSTPGTFPSYEQYF.

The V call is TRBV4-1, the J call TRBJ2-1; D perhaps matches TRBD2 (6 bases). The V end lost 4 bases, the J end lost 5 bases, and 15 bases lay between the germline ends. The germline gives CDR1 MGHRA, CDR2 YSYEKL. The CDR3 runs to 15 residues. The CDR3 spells CASSPPPPSDNEQFF. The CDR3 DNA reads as TGCGCCAGCAGCCCGCCGCCTCCTAGCGACAATGAGCAGTTCTTC.

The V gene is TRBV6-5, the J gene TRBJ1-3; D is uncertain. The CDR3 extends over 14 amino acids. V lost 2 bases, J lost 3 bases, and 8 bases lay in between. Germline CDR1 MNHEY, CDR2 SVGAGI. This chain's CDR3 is CASSYGSRGNTIYF. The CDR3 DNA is TGTGCCAGCAGTTACGGGAGTCGTGGAAACACCATATATTTT.

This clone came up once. Here the CDR3 reads CASSVAGGPSYEQYF. The CDR3 coding sequence is TGTGCCAGCAGCGTAGCGGGAGGGCCCTCCTACGAGCAGTACTTC. The chain carries TRBV9 and TRBJ2-7; 8 nucleotides align to TRBD2. V trimming: 0 bases; J trimming: 0 bases; junction bases outside the gene matches: 2. Germline V gene sequence: CDR1 SGDLS, CDR2 YYNGEE. This CDR3 is built from 15 residues.

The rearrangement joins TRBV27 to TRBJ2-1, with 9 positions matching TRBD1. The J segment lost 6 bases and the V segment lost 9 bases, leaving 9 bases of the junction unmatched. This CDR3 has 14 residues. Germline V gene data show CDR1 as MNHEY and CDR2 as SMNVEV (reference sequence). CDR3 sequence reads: CASSGDRAFNEQFF. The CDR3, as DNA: TGTGCCAGTTCCGGGGACAGGGCGTTCAATGAGCAGTTCTTC.

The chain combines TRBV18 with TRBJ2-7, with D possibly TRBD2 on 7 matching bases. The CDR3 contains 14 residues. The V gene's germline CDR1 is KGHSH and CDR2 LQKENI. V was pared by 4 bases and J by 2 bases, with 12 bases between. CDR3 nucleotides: TGTGCCAGCTCACTCCGGGGGGCTCCCTACGAGCAGTACTTC. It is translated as CASSLRGAPYEQYF.

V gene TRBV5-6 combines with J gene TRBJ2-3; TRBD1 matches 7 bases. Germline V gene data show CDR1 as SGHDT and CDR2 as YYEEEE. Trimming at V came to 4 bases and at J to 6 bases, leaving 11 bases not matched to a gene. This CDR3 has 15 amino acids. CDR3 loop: CASSTTDREGDTQYF. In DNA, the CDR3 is TGTGCCAGCAGCACGACAGACAGGGAAGGCGATACGCAGTATTTT. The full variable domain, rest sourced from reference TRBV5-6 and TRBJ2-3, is DAGVTQSPTHLIKTRGQQVTLRCSPKSGHDTVSWYQQALGQGPQFIFQYYEEEERQRGNFPDRFSGHQFPNYSSELNVNALLLGDSALYLCASSTTDREGDTQYFGPGTRLTVL.

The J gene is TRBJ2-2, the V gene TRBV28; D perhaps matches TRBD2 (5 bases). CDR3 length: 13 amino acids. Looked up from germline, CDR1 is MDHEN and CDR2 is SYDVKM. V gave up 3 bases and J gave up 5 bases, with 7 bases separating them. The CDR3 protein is CASSLSGTGELFF. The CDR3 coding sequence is TGTGCCAGCAGTTTGTCGGGAACCGGGGAGCTGTTTTTT.

DNA for the CDR3: TGTGCCACCGCCGTACTAGCGGGAGCCTACGAGCAGTACTTC. Its protein is CATAVLAGAYEQYF. This chain joins TRBV19 and TRBJ2-7, with 11 bases identical to TRBD2. V trimming: 10 bases; J trimming: 2 bases; junction bases outside the gene matches: 7. Germline V gene lookup returns CDR1 LNHDA and CDR2 SQIVND (reference sequence). The CDR3 spans 14 residues.